The rows below give T cell receptor beta chains drawn from one sample of a study of T-cell reconstitution after alpha-beta-depleted transplantation in children. TCRdb itself ran the PCR reads through MiXCR, one entry per CDR3 protein. The sample has approximately 400,000 distinct CDR3 sequences, roughly 16% seen once. Sequences were derived from PBMCs, mostly from graft donor cells, sampled 360 days after TCRalphabeta/CD19-depleted stem cell transplant. These receptors came from a boy under two years old who had a stem cell transplant for Wiskott-Aldrich syndrome, so the T cells may come from the graft donor. CDR3s include the opening cysteine and the closing phenylalanine or tryptophan. Each record gives: D gene, clone size, V gene, J gene, CDR3 DNA, CDR3 protein. D genes are given only for firm matches. Size values are once, few and many counts, or a class for expanded clones, and some rows have none.

D: -
size: -
V: TRBV7-8
J: TRBJ2-2
DNA: TGTGCCAGCAGCTTTCCCCCCGCCGGGGAGCTGTTTTTT
CDR3: CASSFPPAGELFF

D: -
size: few
V: TRBV13
J: TRBJ1-2
DNA: TGTGCCAGCAGCTTAGGAAGGAGAATTAACTATGGCTACACCTTC
CDR3: CASSLGRRINYGYTF

D: TRBD1
size: few
V: TRBV4-1
J: TRBJ2-2
DNA: TGCGCCAGCAGCCAACCGGGACAGAGCACCGGGGAGCTGTTTTTT
CDR3: CASSQPGQSTGELFF

D: -
size: -
V: TRBV18
J: TRBJ2-3
DNA: TGTGCCAGCTCACGGGAGTTGGGCACAGATACGCAGTATTTT
CDR3: CASSRELGTDTQYF

D: -
size: -
V: TRBV19
J: TRBJ2-4
DNA: TGTGCCACCGCAAGGGGGGAATTCGGCATTCAGTACTTC
CDR3: CATARGEFGIQYF

D: -
size: few
V: TRBV5-5
J: TRBJ1-1
DNA: TGTGCCAGCAGCTTGTTGTTCCCACAGGGATCAGCTTTCTTT
CDR3: CASSLLFPQGSAFF

D: -
size: -
V: TRBV11-2
J: TRBJ2-3
DNA: TGTGCCAGCAGCTTTATGACAGCTAGCACAGATACGCAGTATTTT
CDR3: CASSFMTASTDTQYF

D: -
size: -
V: TRBV4-2
J: TRBJ1-6
DNA: TGTGCCAGCAGCCGGGGAGCAGGGGTCGGTTCACCCCTCCACTTT
CDR3: CASSRGAGVGSPLHF

D: -
size: few
V: TRBV20-1
J: TRBJ1-1
DNA: TGCAGTGCTCCACAGGGTCCCTCCAGGTTTTTCTTT
CDR3: CSAPQGPSRFFF

D: -
size: many
V: TRBV4-1
J: TRBJ2-3
DNA: TGCGCCAGCAGCCAAGGATTCACAGATACGCAGTATTTT
CDR3: CASSQGFTDTQYF

D: -
size: -
V: TRBV28
J: TRBJ2-1
DNA: TGTGCCAGCAGTTTACGTCAGAAGGCGAATGAGCAGTTCTTC
CDR3: CASSLRQKANEQFF

D: -
size: -
V: TRBV7-9
J: TRBJ2-1
DNA: TGTGCCAGCAGCTTTGAGGGTGAGCAGTTCTTC
CDR3: CASSFEGEQFF

D: -
size: -
V: TRBV12-3/TRBV12-4
J: TRBJ2-3
DNA: TGTGCCAGCAGTTTAGGCGGGGAGACAGATACGCAGTATTTT
CDR3: CASSLGGETDTQYF

D: -
size: few
V: TRBV2
J: TRBJ2-5
DNA: TGTGCCAGCAGTGTGGCAGGCTTCAAAGAGACCCAGTACTTC
CDR3: CASSVAGFKETQYF

D: -
size: few
V: TRBV24-1
J: TRBJ2-1
DNA: TGTGCCACCAGTGATCTGTCCTTTTACAATGAGCAGTTCTTC
CDR3: CATSDLSFYNEQFF

D: TRBD1
size: -
V: TRBV19
J: TRBJ1-2
DNA: TGTGCCAGTAGTACCCGGGGGACAGAGGGGAACTATGGCTACACCTTC
CDR3: CASSTRGTEGNYGYTF

D: TRBD2
size: -
V: TRBV20-1
J: TRBJ2-1
DNA: TGCAGTGCTAGAGATCGTCTAGCGGGATCCACGAGATACAATGAGCAGTTCTTC
CDR3: CSARDRLAGSTRYNEQFF

D: TRBD1
size: many
V: TRBV15
J: TRBJ2-5
DNA: TGTGCCACCAGCAGAGATCAGCGACAGGGAGAGACCCAGTACTTC
CDR3: CATSRDQRQGETQYF

D: -
size: few
V: TRBV9
J: TRBJ1-4
DNA: TGTGCCAGCAGCGTGCTGGGGGGCAGGAATGAAAAACTGTTTTTT
CDR3: CASSVLGGRNEKLFF

D: TRBD2
size: -
V: TRBV12-3/TRBV12-4
J: TRBJ2-4
DNA: TGTGCCAGCAGTAATAAGGGGATGGCGGGGGGGCCCGGCATTCAGTACTTC
CDR3: CASSNKGMAGGPGIQYF

D: -
size: many
V: TRBV5-1
J: TRBJ2-6
DNA: TGCGCCAGCAGCTTGGGGGTCTCTGGGGCCAACGTCCTGACTTTC
CDR3: CASSLGVSGANVLTF

D: -
size: -
V: TRBV3-1
J: TRBJ2-3
DNA: TGTGCCAGCAGCCAAGACCCGAGAGATACGCAGTATTTT
CDR3: CASSQDPRDTQYF

D: TRBD2
size: -
V: TRBV9
J: TRBJ2-3
DNA: TGTGCCAGCAGCGTAGCTGGAGGGACTAGCGGGAGGGATACGCAGTATTTT
CDR3: CASSVAGGTSGRDTQYF

D: -
size: many
V: TRBV3-1
J: TRBJ2-3
DNA: TGTGCCAGCAGCCCTCGGGGAGTAGATACGCAGTATTTT
CDR3: CASSPRGVDTQYF

D: TRBD1
size: few
V: TRBV11-2
J: TRBJ2-5
DNA: TGTGCCAGCTCATGGGCGGGACAGGGGGCGCGAAGGACCCAGTACTTC
CDR3: CASSWAGQGARRTQYF

D: -
size: -
V: TRBV28
J: TRBJ2-4
DNA: TGTGCCAGCAGCGACGCCCCGGACGGGAGTATAGCCAAAAACATTCAGTACTTC
CDR3: CASSDAPDGSIAKNIQYF

D: TRBD2
size: -
V: TRBV11-1
J: TRBJ2-1
DNA: TGTGCCAGCAGCGGAACAGACGGGACTAGCGGGAGGGGCAATGAGCAGTTCTTC
CDR3: CASSGTDGTSGRGNEQFF

D: -
size: few
V: TRBV24-1
J: TRBJ2-3
DNA: TGTGCCACCAGTGACCCTAGATCGGGGCCGGATACGCAGTATTTT
CDR3: CATSDPRSGPDTQYF

D: TRBD2
size: -
V: TRBV28
J: TRBJ2-5
DNA: TGTGCCAGCAGTTTATGGGCCCCAGGGAGGGAAGAGACCCAGTACTTC
CDR3: CASSLWAPGREETQYF

D: TRBD1
size: few
V: TRBV9
J: TRBJ1-1
DNA: TGTGCCAGCAGCGTAAGGGACAGAGGGTGGGACACTGAAGCTTTCTTT
CDR3: CASSVRDRGWDTEAFF

D: -
size: few
V: TRBV27
J: TRBJ2-2
DNA: TGTGCCAGCAGTCTACTCGGGCCAGGGGAATTCATCATGGCGAACACCGGGGAGCTGTTTTTT
CDR3: CASSLLGPGEFIMANTGELFF

D: -
size: few
V: TRBV7-9
J: TRBJ1-4
DNA: TGTGCCAGCAGCTTTGGGCCCCCCGGCCAAAAACTGTTTTTT
CDR3: CASSFGPPGQKLFF

D: -
size: few
V: TRBV12-3/TRBV12-4
J: TRBJ2-1
DNA: TGTGCCAGCAGCCCCCGTCCCGCCCCCTACAATGAGCAGTTCTTC
CDR3: CASSPRPAPYNEQFF

D: -
size: few
V: TRBV2
J: TRBJ2-3
DNA: TGTGCCAGCAGGGCGATGCGGGCCACAGGCACAGATACGCAGTATTTT
CDR3: CASRAMRATGTDTQYF

D: TRBD2
size: few
V: TRBV6-2/TRBV6-3
J: TRBJ2-5
DNA: TGTGCCAGCAGACTAGCGATGTACCAAGAGACCCAGTACTTC
CDR3: CASRLAMYQETQYF

D: -
size: -
V: TRBV24-1
J: TRBJ2-3
DNA: TGTGCCACCAGCGCACCCACAGATACGCAGTATTTT
CDR3: CATSAPTDTQYF

D: -
size: -
V: TRBV25-1
J: TRBJ1-2
DNA: TGTGCCAGCTCTCCAGGGTGGGGGCCATATGGCTACACCTTC
CDR3: CASSPGWGPYGYTF

D: TRBD1
size: few
V: TRBV3-1
J: TRBJ1-2
DNA: TGTGCCAGCACCCGCCAGGGGGCAAGCTATGGCTACACCTTC
CDR3: CASTRQGASYGYTF